This entry lists 26 T cell receptor beta chains sequenced from one sample in a study of cytomegalovirus exposure and HLA in healthy donors. Researchers ran the PCR with 60 Vbeta and 13 Jbeta primers. Sequencing used immunoSEQ multiplex PCR; TCRdb keeps in-frame clones, though not all of them. This table has some 97,000 clones, 70% to 80% appearing once. Sequencing was carried out using PBMCs. Receptor source: a woman in her late teens or twenties in good health and CMV-seropositive.

The chain links TRBV28 to TRBJ2-7; 10 bases are shared with TRBD1. Germline V lookup: CDR1 MDHEN, CDR2 SYDVKM. V gave up 1 base and J gave up 1 base; unmatched junction bases: 7. This CDR3 is built from 17 residues. This chain's CDR3 is CASSLFGWGQGSYEQYF. The DNA for the CDR3 is TGTGCCAGCAGTTTATTTGGGTGGGGACAGGGGTCCTACGAGCAGTACTTC.

This clone has more than one count but fewer than ten. The rearrangement joins TRBV28 to TRBJ2-7; 10 bases match TRBD2. V gave up 4 bases and J gave up 2 bases; unmatched junction bases: 8. CDR1 and CDR2 (germline): MDHEN, SYDVKM. The CDR3 is 16 residues long. Here the CDR3 reads CASSSPGTSEPYEQYF. The CDR3 DNA reads as TGTGCCAGCAGTTCCCCTGGGACTAGCGAGCCCTACGAGCAGTACTTC.

This clone was detected once. The V call is TRBV7-9, the J call TRBJ1-2; D unresolved. Trimming pared 5 bases from V and 0 bases from J, leaving 13 bases between. This CDR3 comprises 15 residues. CDR1 SEHNR and CDR2 FQNEAQ come from the germline V gene (reference sequence). CDR3 in amino acids: CASSTVPTTNYGYTF. CDR3 nucleotide sequence: TGTGCCAGCAGCACCGTCCCGACTACTAACTATGGCTACACCTTC. The variable domain in full, completed from reference TRBV7-9 and TRBJ1-2, reads DTGVSQNPRHKITKRGQNVTFRCDPISEHNRLYWYRQTLGQGPEFLTYFQNEAQLEKSRLLSDRFSAERPKGSFSTLEIQRTEQGDSAMYLCASSTVPTTNYGYTFGSGTRLTVV.

The chain employs TRBV28 and TRBJ1-1; D gene ambiguous. This CDR3 has 13 amino acids. Trimming stripped 5 bases from V and 4 bases from J, with 11 bases between. Germline assignment: CDR1 MDHEN and CDR2 SYDVKM. The CDR3 loop is CASSPPGPTEAFF. DNA of the CDR3: TGTGCCAGCAGTCCCCCAGGCCCCACTGAAGCTTTCTTT.

The chain combines TRBV10-3 with TRBJ2-7, with 8 bases lining up with TRBD1. The germline V gene encodes CDR1 ENHRY and CDR2 SYGVKD. V dropped 8 bases and J dropped 4; count of bases not matched to a gene: 13. The CDR3 is made up of 15 amino acids. As DNA, the CDR3 is TGTGCCATCCGTCATCCAGGGGGCCGACCTTACGAGCAGTACTTC. It yields the protein CAIRHPGGRPYEQYF.

This clone was seen a few times. J is TRBJ2-7 and V is TRBV7-9; D possibly corresponds to TRBD2 (6 bases). Germline CDR1 and CDR2: SEHNR and FQNEAQ (reference sequence). The V end was cut by 2 bases, the J end by 4 bases, with 15 bases between. The CDR3 loop spans 15 amino acids. The CDR3 DNA is TGTGCCAGCAGCTTAAACCCGGGAGTTAGGTACGAGCAGTACTTC. Translating it yields CASSLNPGVRYEQYF.

This CDR3 is CASSPSNQETQYF. CDR3 DNA: TGTGCCAGCAGCCCCAGTAACCAAGAGACCCAGTACTTC. The chain carries TRBV7-2 and TRBJ2-5; D is ambiguous. CDR1 and CDR2 from the germline V gene are SGHTA and FQGNSA. The CDR3 is 13 residues long. V gave up 5 bases and J gave up 0 bases, with 7 bases separating them.

The chain carries TRBV30 and TRBJ1-2, with 9 bases fitting TRBD1. V lost 4 bases to trimming and J lost 2 bases; unmatched junction nucleotides: 11. CDR1 is GTSNPN, CDR2 SVGIG, per germline (reference sequence). The CDR3 is 16 amino acids. The CDR3 bases are TGTGCCTGGACCGCCCCCGGGACAGGGAGGAACTATGGCTACACCTTC. Translation: CAWTAPGTGRNYGYTF.

The gene calls are TRBV5-1 and TRBJ2-1; possible D gene TRBD1, 6 bases. The germline V and J ends were trimmed by 4 bases and 8 bases, with 22 bases remaining between them. The CDR3 consists of 16 residues. CDR1 is SGHRS, CDR2 YFSETQ, per germline. The CDR3 DNA sequence: TGCGCCAGCAGCCCGCGCATTGAAACAGGGTCGGATGAGCAGTTCTTC. It yields the protein CASSPRIETGSDEQFF.

This chain connects TRBV28 to TRBJ1-2; 9 bases are shared with TRBD1. The CDR3 extends over 16 amino acids. Trimming took 4 bases from V and 4 from J; bases not matched to a gene: 10. CDR1 MDHEN and CDR2 SYDVKM come from the germline V gene. The CDR3 is CASSYNRDRVFYGYTF. Written as DNA, the CDR3 is TGTGCCAGCAGTTACAACCGGGACAGGGTATTCTATGGCTACACCTTC.

The CDR3 is CASSQNQGGAYGYTF. CDR3 in DNA: TGCGCCAGCAGCCAAAATCAAGGGGGGGCCTATGGCTACACCTTC. This chain connects TRBV4-1 to TRBJ1-2, with D perhaps TRBD1 (6 bases). Looked up from germline, CDR1 is MGHRA and CDR2 is YSYEKL. Trimming cost V 2 bases and J 4 bases, with 14 bases left between them. This CDR3 is 15 amino acids long.

The chain uses TRBV4-3 and TRBJ2-3; 11 positions agree with TRBD2. This CDR3 is 16 amino acids long. Germline V gene data show CDR1 as LGHNA and CDR2 as YSLEER. The ends lost 4 bases at V and 4 bases at J; junction bases unmatched: 7. CDR3 protein: CASSPTSGSLSDTQYF. In nucleotides, the CDR3 is TGCGCCAGCAGCCCAACTAGCGGGAGTCTCTCAGATACGCAGTATTTT.

V and J are TRBV7-9 and TRBJ2-3; no definite D call. Trimming removed 1 base at V and 6 bases at J, with 11 bases between. The germline V gene has CDR1 SEHNR and CDR2 FQNEAQ (reference sequence). This CDR3 has 14 residues. DNA of the CDR3: TGTGCCAGCAGCTTAGAGTGGCCCTCGGATACGCAGTATTTT. Protein product: CASSLEWPSDTQYF.

The chain uses TRBV7-3 and TRBJ2-7; the match to TRBD2 covers 9 bases. Per germline, CDR1 SGHTA and CDR2 FQGTGA. This CDR3 contains 15 residues. V lost 3 bases, J lost 0 bases, and 3 bases stayed unmatched. The CDR3 DNA sequence: TGTGCCAGCAGCTTCGCGGGAGGGCCCTCCTACGAGCAGTACTTC. Translated: CASSFAGGPSYEQYF.

This clone appeared a few times. CDR3 sequence reads: CASSPMTGAEETQYF. The CDR3 region has the DNA TGTGCCAGCAGCCCCATGACAGGGGCGGAGGAGACCCAGTACTTC. This chain uses TRBV11-1 with TRBJ2-5; 8 nucleotides line up with TRBD1. Germline-derived CDR1 and CDR2 are SGHAT and FQDESV (reference sequence). V trimming: 5 bases; J trimming: 5 bases; junction bases outside the gene matches: 10. There are 15 residues in the CDR3.

This clone was seen a few times. V usage is TRBV4-3 and J usage is TRBJ2-1, with 9 bases fitting TRBD1. CDR3 length: 16 amino acids. The J segment lost 7 bases and the V segment lost 0 bases, leaving 7 bases of the junction unmatched. Germline CDR1 LGHNA, CDR2 YSLEER. The CDR3 is CASSQERQGVWNEQFF. The CDR3 nucleotides read TGCGCCAGCAGCCAAGAGAGACAGGGGGTCTGGAATGAGCAGTTCTTC.

This chain uses TRBV4-1 with TRBJ1-2; D uncertain. The V and J ends lost 1 base and 8 bases respectively, with 17 bases between them. Germline CDR1 MGHRA, CDR2 YSYEKL. This CDR3 has 15 amino acids. In nucleotides, the CDR3 is TGCGCCAGCAGCCAAGGAGTTGGATTGGGGAGCGGCTACACCTTC. It encodes CASSQGVGLGSGYTF.

This clone was seen more than once but under ten times. The chain links TRBV7-9 to TRBJ2-7, with a weak D call TRBD2 (6 bases). The germline V gene has CDR1 SEHNR and CDR2 FQNEAQ (reference sequence). V lost 8 bases to trimming and J lost 4 bases, with 15 bases between them. The CDR3 has 13 residues. Here the CDR3 DNA reads TGTGCCAGCTCCGGGAGAAAAGAGTACGAGCAGTACTTC. This gives the protein CASSGRKEYEQYF.

The gene calls are TRBV30 and TRBJ2-3, with TRBD2 as a possible D gene (6 bases). V was clipped by 4 bases and J by 0 bases, with 14 bases between them. There are 15 residues in the CDR3. Germline V gene lookup returns CDR1 GTSNPN and CDR2 SVGIG (reference sequence). In DNA, the CDR3 is TGTGCCTGGAACCTCGGGGGTGCTAGCACAGATACGCAGTATTTT. Translating gives CAWNLGGASTDTQYF.

CDR3 residues: CASSPLAGMVTGELFF. The CDR3 bases are TGTGCCAGCAGCCCTTTAGCGGGAATGGTAACCGGGGAGCTGTTTTTT. The chain uses TRBV7-6 and TRBJ2-2, with 8 bases lining up with TRBD2. The CDR3 is 16 amino acids. The germline CDR1 and CDR2 sequences are SGHVS and FNYEAQ. J lost 5 bases, V lost 5 bases, and 10 bases had no gene match.

Only a few counts were recorded for this clone. The CDR3 spells CASSSPGLNEQFF. In DNA form, the CDR3 reads TGTGCCAGCAGCTCCCCGGGTCTCAATGAGCAGTTCTTC. This chain joins TRBV7-2 and TRBJ2-1; no firm D call. The germline V gene has CDR1 SGHTA and CDR2 FQGNSA. V was cut by 4 bases and J by 6 bases, with 10 bases left in between. CDR3 size: 13 residues.

This clone came up a few times. The CDR3 DNA reads TGTGCCACTTTCTTTGAAAAACTGTTTTTT. Translated, it gives CATFFEKLFF. The chain combines TRBV2 with TRBJ1-4, with D uncertain. Germline CDR1 is SNHLY and CDR2 is FYNNEI. V was shortened by 10 bases and J by 7 bases, with 7 bases between the two germline ends. This CDR3 comprises 10 residues.

A single count supports this clone. The J gene is TRBJ1-2, the V gene TRBV9, with D perhaps TRBD1 (6 bases). Germline CDR1 is SGDLS and CDR2 is YYNGEE. V was clipped by 4 bases and J by 1 base, with 14 bases between them. This CDR3 has 15 residues. CDR3 sequence reads: CASSIGQLNNYGYTF. The CDR3 DNA is TGTGCCAGCAGCATAGGACAGCTGAATAACTATGGCTACACCTTC. The whole variable domain, remainder taken from reference TRBV9 and TRBJ1-2, is DSGVTQTPKHLITATGQRVTLRCSPRSGDLSVYWYQQSLDQGLQFLIQYYNGEERAKGNILERFSAQQFPDLHSELNLSSLELGDSALYFCASSIGQLNNYGYTFGSGTRLTVV.

V usage is TRBV10-3 and J usage is TRBJ2-3, with a possible D match to TRBD1 (5 bases). The CDR3 length is 14 residues. In germline, CDR1 is ENHRY, CDR2 SYGVKD. Trimming took 2 bases from V and 5 from J, leaving 11 bases between them. CDR3 region: CAISELGVGDTQYF. For the CDR3, the DNA is TGTGCCATCAGTGAGCTAGGGGTGGGAGATACGCAGTATTTT.

The rearrangement joins TRBV27 to TRBJ2-7; 8 nucleotides agree with TRBD2. The V and J ends lost 2 bases and 6 bases, in that order; junction bases with no gene match: 9. The CDR3 totals 15 residues. Germline V gene lookup returns CDR1 MNHEY and CDR2 SMNVEV (reference sequence). CDR3 sequence (DNA): TGTGCCAGCAGTTTAGGGAGCGGGAGAGGAGGCGAGCAGTACTTC. Protein product: CASSLGSGRGGEQYF.

This clone was counted once. The rearrangement links TRBV6-1 to TRBJ2-3; 7 bases map to TRBD1. With 2 bases clipped from V and 4 bases from J, the junction kept 6 bases outside the gene matches. This CDR3 has 15 amino acids. Germline CDR1 is MNHNS and CDR2 is SASEGT. The CDR3 DNA reads TGTGCCAGCAGTGAACAGGGGGAGTTGTCAGATACGCAGTATTTT. It codes for CASSEQGELSDTQYF.